In its sample, the clone carrying this T cell receptor (beta chain) was seen a few times. Its cognate antigen is unknown. This sample was taken from a study of T cells after yellow fever vaccination. Across the whole study: When fractions had low cell numbers, they were prepared with SMART-Seq v4 Ultra Low Input.

A universal primer site and UMIs were added as TCR cDNA was made by 5'RACE template switching. TCRdb called the 5' RACE reads again in MiXCR, with one record for every CDR3 protein. The sample includes about 370,000 distinct CDR3 sequences, about 9.9% of them seen just once. Study-wide results and limits: FACS-sorted repertoires might harbor abundant contaminating clonotypes from the bulk population. Weaker overall, the secondary response nonetheless peaked faster (day 5 versus 15).

Trimming cost V 4 bases and J 7 bases; bases outside gene matches: 12. Germline V gene lookup returns CDR1 SGHNT and CDR2 YYREEE (reference sequence). There are 16 residues in the CDR3. The chain links TRBV5-4 to TRBJ2-1, with TRBD2 matching over 9 bases. Sample: PBMCs, taken on the day of the first yellow fever vaccination. The TCR originated in a young man who received the YFV17D yellow fever vaccine. The CDR3 coding sequence is TGTGCCAGCAGCAGGGTTAGTAGCGGGGGTATGAATGAGCAGTTCTTC. Protein: CASSRVSSGGMNEQFF.